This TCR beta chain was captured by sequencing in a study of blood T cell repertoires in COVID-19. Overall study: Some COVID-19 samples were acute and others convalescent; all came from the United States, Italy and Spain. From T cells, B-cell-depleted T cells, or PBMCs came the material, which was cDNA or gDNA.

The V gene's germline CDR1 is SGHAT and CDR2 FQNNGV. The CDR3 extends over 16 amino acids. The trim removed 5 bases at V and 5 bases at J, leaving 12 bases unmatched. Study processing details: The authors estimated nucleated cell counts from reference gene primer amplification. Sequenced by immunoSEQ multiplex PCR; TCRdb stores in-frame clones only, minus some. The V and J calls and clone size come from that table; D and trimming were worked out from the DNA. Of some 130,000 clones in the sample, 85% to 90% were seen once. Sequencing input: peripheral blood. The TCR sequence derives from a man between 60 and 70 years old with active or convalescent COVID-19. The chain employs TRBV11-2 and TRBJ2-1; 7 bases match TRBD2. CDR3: CASSPFPGGENNEQFF. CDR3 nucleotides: TGTGCCAGCAGCCCCTTCCCGGGAGGCGAAAACAATGAGCAGTTCTTC.